The 21 T cell receptor beta chains presented below share a single source sample, sequenced in a study of T cells in Graves' hyperthyroidism and ophthalmopathy. Authors of the study amplified TCR beta CDR3 regions from RNA transcripts. First-round RT-PCR with HTBI primers amplified the TCR CDR3 region. Via MiXCR, TCRdb re-called the multiplex PCR reads, giving one row per CDR3 protein. Of around 300,000 distinct CDR3 sequences listed, 13% are singletons. The sample comprised blood. The source is a young woman with Graves' hyperthyroidism that later progressed to Graves' ophthalmopathy.

This clonotype was detected many times. The V gene is TRBV11-2, the J gene TRBJ2-2, with TRBD1 matching 9 bases. V dropped 4 bases and J dropped 5; count of bases not matched to a gene: 2. This CDR3 has 14 amino acids. Germline V CDR1 and CDR2: SGHAT, FQNNGV. In nucleotides, the CDR3 is TGTGCCAGCAGCTCGGACAGGGGAACCGGGGAGCTGTTTTTT. Translated: CASSSDRGTGELFF.

This clonotype has only a few counts. This chain connects TRBV9 to TRBJ2-7, with 7 bases identical to TRBD2. J was trimmed by 3 bases and V by 10 bases; bases with no gene match: 10. The CDR3 extends over 13 amino acids. Germline loops: CDR1 SGDLS, CDR2 YYNGEE. The CDR3: CASARGDGYEQYF. For the CDR3, the DNA is TGTGCCTCGGCCCGGGGGGATGGCTACGAGCAGTACTTC.

This clonotype was seen ten or more times. The chain uses TRBV12-3 or TRBV12-4 and TRBJ2-1, with 10 bases that match TRBD1. Unmatched junction bases numbered 15, after V lost 8 bases and J lost 5 bases. The CDR3 consists of 17 residues. The CDR3 reads CASGPTGGEKFHNEQFF. The CDR3 coding sequence is TGTGCCAGCGGGCCGACAGGGGGCGAAAAGTTTCACAATGAGCAGTTCTTC.

Many counts were recorded for this clonotype. The V and J genes are TRBV28 and TRBJ2-7; D not resolved. With 4 bases removed from V and 4 bases from J, the gap between germline ends came to 11 bases. The germline CDR1 and CDR2 sequences are MDHEN and SYDVKM. CDR3 length: 13 amino acids. The CDR3, as DNA: TGTGCCAGCAGTTCCCCAGGAAAGTACGAGCAGTACTTC. Translating it yields CASSSPGKYEQYF.

CDR3 DNA: TGCGCCAGCAGCCAAGATTCTGGGTACGAGACCCAGTACTTC. It is translated as CASSQDSGYETQYF. The V and J genes are TRBV4-1 and TRBJ2-5; D is undetermined. The CDR3 contains 14 residues. Trimming took 0 bases from V and 5 from J, leaving 10 bases between them. Per the germline V gene, CDR1 is MGHRA and CDR2 is YSYEKL.

Concerning this clonotype: Germline is not matched at one junction end, which may reflect a read error. The CDR3 DNA is TGTGCCAGCAGCTCAATGACTAGGGAGGTCGAGTTGGACTACGAGCAGTGCTTC. Translating it yields CASSSMTREVELDYEQCF. The chain combines TRBV7-8 with TRBJ2-7, with TRBD2 as a possible D gene (6 bases). Germline assignment: CDR1 SGHVS and CDR2 FQNEAQ. This CDR3 region has 18 residues.

This chain connects TRBV27 to TRBJ1-5; D remains unclear. V lost 3 bases and J 3 bases, leaving 9 bases between the germline ends. From germline, CDR1 is MNHEY and CDR2 SMNVEV (reference sequence). The CDR3 spans 14 residues. The CDR3 here is CASSFAGVNQPQHF. CDR3 in DNA: TGTGCCAGCAGTTTCGCAGGTGTCAATCAGCCCCAGCATTTT.

This clonotype was counted a few times. V is TRBV20-1 and J is TRBJ2-2; D remains unclear. The CDR3 contains 12 residues. Germline V lookup: CDR1 DFQATT, CDR2 SNEGSKA (reference sequence). V was pared by 5 bases and J by 5 bases, with 9 bases between. In nucleotides, the CDR3 is TGCAGTGCTCGGGCGGTGACCGGGGAGCTGTTTTTT. It yields the protein CSARAVTGELFF.

At least ten counts were recorded for this clonotype. The chain has TRBV6-2 or TRBV6-3 and TRBJ2-7, with 7 positions matching TRBD2. Looked up from germline, CDR1 is MNHEY and CDR2 is SVGEGT. With 7 bases clipped from V and 3 bases from J, the junction kept 6 bases outside the gene matches. CDR3 length equals 13 residues. CDR3 nucleotide sequence: TGTGCCAGCAATCGGGTAGCGGGCTACGAGCAGTACTTC. It specifies CASNRVAGYEQYF.

This clonotype was seen a handful of times. The chain recombines TRBV20-1 with TRBJ1-6; D gene ambiguous. CDR1 and CDR2 (germline): DFQATT, SNEGSKA (reference sequence). Trimming shortened V by 5 bases and J by 5 bases, and 13 bases separated the two germline ends. This CDR3 comprises 14 residues. The DNA for the CDR3 is TGCAGTGCTGCCCGCGCAGCGGATAATTCACCCCTCCACTTT. Translation gives CSAARAADNSPLHF.

This clonotype was observed many times. The chain combines TRBV6-2 or TRBV6-3 with TRBJ2-2; D might be TRBD2 (5 bases). Trimming took 5 bases from V and 6 from J, leaving 13 bases between them. The CDR3 runs 14 residues. Germline lookup yields CDR1 MNHEY and CDR2 SVGEGT. CDR3 DNA sequence: TGTGCCAGCAGTCCTTCCCGGGGAGCCGGGGAGCTGTTTTTT. The encoded protein is CASSPSRGAGELFF.

This clonotype was observed many times. The CDR3 here is CSARDGTSGRARETQYF. CDR3 in DNA: TGCAGTGCTAGAGATGGGACTAGCGGGAGGGCCCGAGAGACCCAGTACTTC. The chain carries TRBV20-1 and TRBJ2-5; 16 bases are a match to TRBD2. This CDR3 contains 17 residues. Germline lookup yields CDR1 DFQATT and CDR2 SNEGSKA (reference sequence). J was trimmed by 4 bases and V by 0 bases; bases with no gene match: 5.

This clonotype was detected only a few times. The rearrangement links TRBV4-3 to TRBJ2-3, with TRBD2 as a possible D gene (6 bases). The V gene's germline CDR1 is LGHNA and CDR2 YSLEER. V lost 3 bases and J 1 base, leaving 14 bases between the germline ends. The length of the CDR3 is 16 residues. The CDR3, as DNA: TGCGCCAGCAGCCAGTGGGGGGAGTGGGGCACAGATACGCAGTATTTT. As protein: CASSQWGEWGTDTQYF.

With respect to this clonotype: A clone one base away is much larger, so this may be a read error. The chain is built from TRBV6-5 and TRBJ1-1; maybe TRBD1 (6 bases). This CDR3 has 14 amino acids. V gave up 4 bases and J gave up 5 bases, with 14 bases separating them. Per the germline V gene, CDR1 is MNHEY and CDR2 is SVGAGI. Here the CDR3 DNA reads TGTGCCAGCAGTTTGGTCGACAGGAGAACTGAAGCTTTCTTT. Its translation is CASSLVDRRTEAFF.

This clonotype was seen a few times. V is TRBV9 and J is TRBJ1-2; D is uncertain. The germline V gene encodes CDR1 SGDLS and CDR2 YYNGEE. Between the trimmed V and J ends, which lost 5 bases and 2 bases, there was a span of 10 bases. The CDR3 has 13 residues. CDR3 region: CASRGTANYGYTF. Here the CDR3 DNA reads TGTGCCAGCAGGGGAACAGCGAACTATGGCTACACCTTC. The whole variable domain, remainder taken from reference TRBV9 and TRBJ1-2, is DSGVTQTPKHLITATGQRVTLRCSPRSGDLSVYWYQQSLDQGLQFLIQYYNGEERAKGNILERFSAQQFPDLHSELNLSSLELGDSALYFCASRGTANYGYTFGSGTRLTVV.

The chain combines TRBV7-3 with TRBJ2-5, with 7 bases matching TRBD1. Germline CDR1 and CDR2: SGHTA and FQGTGA. Trimming at V came to 2 bases and at J to 1 base, leaving 4 bases not matched to a gene. The CDR3 has 15 amino acids. CDR3 residues: CASSLLEGAQETQYF. CDR3 coding DNA: TGTGCCAGCAGCTTACTCGAGGGGGCCCAAGAGACCCAGTACTTC.

Only a few counts were recorded for this clonotype. The chain links TRBV11-3 to TRBJ2-2; TRBD1 matches 9 bases. Germline V lookup: CDR1 SGHNT, CDR2 YENEEA. V lost 5 bases, J lost 6 bases, and 7 bases stayed unmatched. The CDR3 has 15 residues. The DNA of the CDR3 is TGTGCCAGCAGCCCCCGGACAGGGGCCCCCGGGGAGCTGTTTTTT. Protein: CASSPRTGAPGELFF. Based on the CDR3 plus reference TRBV11-3 and TRBJ2-2, the full variable domain is EAGVVQSPRYKIIEKKQPVAFWCNPISGHNTLYWYLQNLGQGPELLIRYENEEAVDDSQLPKDRFSAERLKGVDSTLKIQPAELGDSAVYLCASSPRTGAPGELFFGEGSRLTVL.

The rearrangement uses TRBV11-2 and TRBJ2-5, with TRBD1 matching 10 bases. Germline V gene data show CDR1 as SGHAT and CDR2 as FQNNGV. V shed 4 bases and J 4 bases; nucleotides not matched to a gene: 3. The CDR3 runs 14 residues. CDR3 region: CASSWGDRGETQYF. The DNA for the CDR3 is TGTGCCAGCAGCTGGGGGGACAGGGGAGAGACCCAGTACTTC.

Regarding this clonotype: A read error may produce the germline difference seen at one junction end. The chain combines TRBV6-1 with TRBJ2-7; unclear D gene. This CDR3 spans 14 amino acids. Germline V gene lookup returns CDR1 MNHNS and CDR2 SASEGT. The CDR3 nucleotides are TGTGCCAGCAATGAAATTAATGAGGCCTACGAGCAGTACTTC. Its protein is CASNEINEAYEQYF.

The chain links TRBV30 to TRBJ2-3; possibly TRBD2 for D (5 bases). Trimming cost V 2 bases and J 2 bases, with 20 bases left between them. CDR1 and CDR2 (germline): GTSNPN, SVGIG (reference sequence). This CDR3 is 17 amino acids long. In DNA, the CDR3 is TGTGCCTGGAGTCGGTTCGGTGTCGGGGAGATCACAGATACGCAGTATTTT. Translating it yields CAWSRFGVGEITDTQYF.

The CDR3 sequence: CASRDQEDTQYF. In DNA form, the CDR3 reads TGTGCCAGCAGAGATCAAGAGGATACGCAGTATTTT. The chain combines TRBV6-1 with TRBJ2-3; D call uncertain. The germline gives CDR1 MNHNS, CDR2 SASEGT. This CDR3 comprises 12 residues. Between the trimmed V and J ends, which lost 6 bases and 6 bases, there was a span of 10 bases.